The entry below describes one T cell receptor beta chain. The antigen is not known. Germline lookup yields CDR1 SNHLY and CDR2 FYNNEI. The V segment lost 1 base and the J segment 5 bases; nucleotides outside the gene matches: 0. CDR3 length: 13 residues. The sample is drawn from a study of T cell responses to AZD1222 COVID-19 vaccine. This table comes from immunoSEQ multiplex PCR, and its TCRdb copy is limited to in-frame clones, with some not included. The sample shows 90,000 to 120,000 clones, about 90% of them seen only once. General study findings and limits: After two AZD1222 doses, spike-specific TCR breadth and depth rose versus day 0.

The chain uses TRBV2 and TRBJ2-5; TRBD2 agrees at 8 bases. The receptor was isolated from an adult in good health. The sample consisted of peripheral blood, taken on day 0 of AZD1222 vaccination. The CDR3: CASSEGLAETQYF. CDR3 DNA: TGTGCCAGCAGTGAAGGACTAGCGGAGACCCAGTACTTC.